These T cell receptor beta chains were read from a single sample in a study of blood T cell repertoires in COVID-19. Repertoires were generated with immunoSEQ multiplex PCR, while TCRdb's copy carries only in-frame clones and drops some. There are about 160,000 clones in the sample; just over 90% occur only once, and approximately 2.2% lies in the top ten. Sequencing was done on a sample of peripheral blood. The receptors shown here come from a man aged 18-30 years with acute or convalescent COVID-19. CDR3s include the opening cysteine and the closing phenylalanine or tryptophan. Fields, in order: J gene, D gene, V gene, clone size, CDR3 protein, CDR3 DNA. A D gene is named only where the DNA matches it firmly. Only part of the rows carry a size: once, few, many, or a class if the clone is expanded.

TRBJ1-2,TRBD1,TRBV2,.,CASSEVGQGGAGGYTF,TGTGCCAGCAGTGAAGTGGGACAGGGTGGGGCTGGTGGCTACACCTTC
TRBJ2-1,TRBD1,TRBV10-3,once,CAISEGTGAGSYNEQFF,TGTGCCATCAGTGAGGGGACAGGGGCGGGCTCCTACAATGAGCAGTTCTTC
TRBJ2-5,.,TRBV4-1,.,CASSPHRGGEETQYF,TGCGCCAGCAGCCCGCACAGGGGGGGAGAAGAGACCCAGTACTTC
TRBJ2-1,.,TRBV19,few,CASSPLLSLSSYNEQFF,TGTGCCAGTAGTCCCCTTCTCTCTCTAAGCTCCTACAATGAGCAGTTCTTC
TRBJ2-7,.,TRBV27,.,CASSRRQPPSYEQYF,TGTGCCAGCAGTCGCCGACAGCCTCCCTCCTACGAGCAGTACTTC
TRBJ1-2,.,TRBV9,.,CASSVDGYGYTF,TGTGCCAGCAGCGTAGACGGCTATGGCTACACCTTC
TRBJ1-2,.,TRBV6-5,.,CASTRGYGYTF,TGTGCCAGCACCCGGGGTTATGGCTACACCTTC
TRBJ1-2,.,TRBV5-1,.,CASSLESAALNYGYTF,TGCGCCAGCAGCTTGGAGAGCGCGGCACTCAACTATGGCTACACCTTC
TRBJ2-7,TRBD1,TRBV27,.,CASSTSGQVYEQYF,TGTGCCAGCAGTACCTCGGGACAGGTCTACGAGCAGTACTTC
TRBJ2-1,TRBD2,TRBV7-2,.,CASSLRQRGSSYNEQFF,TGTGCCAGCAGCTTAAGGCAGCGGGGTAGCTCCTACAATGAGCAGTTCTTC
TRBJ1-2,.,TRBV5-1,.,CASSLSGGDYGYTF,TGCGCCAGCAGCTTGTCAGGAGGGGACTATGGCTACACCTTC
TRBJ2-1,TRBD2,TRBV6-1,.,CASSESGRGNEQFF,TGTGCCAGCAGTGAGAGCGGGAGGGGAAATGAGCAGTTCTTC
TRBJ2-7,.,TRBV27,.,CASSSYPLRYEQYF,TGTGCCAGCAGTTCCTATCCTTTGCGCTACGAGCAGTACTTC
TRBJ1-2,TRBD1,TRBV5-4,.,CASSSGQNYGYTF,TGTGCCAGCAGCTCGGGACAGAACTATGGCTACACCTTC